This T cell receptor (beta chain) was identified in a study of T cells in Graves' hyperthyroidism and ophthalmopathy. The wider study: Peripheral blood was acquired at first diagnosis, ahead of any therapy whatsoever.

Authors of the study amplified TCR beta CDR3 regions from RNA transcripts. In the first-round RT-PCR of the TCR CDR3, the HTBI primer set was used. TCRdb itself ran the multiplex PCR reads through MiXCR, one entry per CDR3 protein. Altogether 550,000 to 800,000 distinct CDR3 sequences are present, 15% to 20% being singletons, with the ten largest covering under 8.5%. The length of the CDR3 is 14 residues. From germline, CDR1 is SGHVS and CDR2 FNYEAQ. After removal of 5 bases from V and 1 base from J, the junction contained 5 bases not matched to a gene. Orbital computed tomography and thyroid ultrasound, together with serum TRAb and thyroxine and clinical symptoms, were used for diagnoses. The source of the PBMCs was 10 ml of fresh peripheral blood. The table lists this clonotype with a few counts.

The sample taken for sequencing was blood. This TCR derives from a man in his late teens or twenties with Graves' hyperthyroidism. The chain carries TRBV7-6 and TRBJ2-7; the match to TRBD1 covers 7 bases. The CDR3 sequence: CASSADRTSYEQYF. DNA for the CDR3: TGTGCCAGCAGCGCGGACAGGACTTCCTACGAGCAGTACTTC.